This T cell receptor beta chain was sequenced for a study of T cell repertoires in cytomegalovirus infection. Study-level information: A matching HLA type, together with CMV infection, was signaled by public TCR beta signatures.

The CDR3 is made up of 13 amino acids. J was trimmed by 7 bases and V by 3 bases; bases with no gene match: 4. The germline CDR1 and CDR2 sequences are MGHDK and SYGVNS. General observations from the study: Clonotypes of TCR beta that were HLA-C-restricted and CMV-specific dominated the ex vivo response.

TCRdb analysed the reads with MiXCR anew, one entry per CDR3 protein. Of roughly 600,000 distinct CDR3 sequences listed, about 24% are singletons. Comments on this clonotype: The antigen remains unidentified.

The sequenced sample consisted of CD8+ T cells from PBMCs. The TCR comes from a human donor in good health (CMV status not recorded). Some clones in this sample may be carry-over from other donors' samples. The rearrangement uses TRBV25-1 and TRBJ2-7; 9 bases agree with TRBD2. In DNA form, the CDR3 reads TGTGCCAGCAGTGATCTAGCGGGGAGGGAGCAGTACTTC. As protein: CASSDLAGREQYF.